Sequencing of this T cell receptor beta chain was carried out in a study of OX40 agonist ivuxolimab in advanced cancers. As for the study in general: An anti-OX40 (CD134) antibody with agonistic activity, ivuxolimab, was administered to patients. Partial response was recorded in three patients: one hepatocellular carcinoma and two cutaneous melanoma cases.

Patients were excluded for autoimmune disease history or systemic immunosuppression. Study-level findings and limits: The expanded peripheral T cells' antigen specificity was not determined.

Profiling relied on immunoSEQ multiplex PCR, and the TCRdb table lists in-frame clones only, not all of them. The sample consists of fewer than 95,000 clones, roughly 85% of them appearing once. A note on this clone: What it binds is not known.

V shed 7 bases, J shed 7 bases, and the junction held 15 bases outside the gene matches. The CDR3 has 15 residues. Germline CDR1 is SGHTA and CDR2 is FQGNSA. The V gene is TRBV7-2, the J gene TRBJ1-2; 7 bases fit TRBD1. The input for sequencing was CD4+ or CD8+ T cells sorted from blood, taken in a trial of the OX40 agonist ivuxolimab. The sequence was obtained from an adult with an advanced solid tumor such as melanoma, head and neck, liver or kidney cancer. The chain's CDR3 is CASTPGGGQGGGYTF. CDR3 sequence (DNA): TGTGCCAGCACCCCAGGGGGGGGTCAGGGGGGTGGCTACACCTTC.